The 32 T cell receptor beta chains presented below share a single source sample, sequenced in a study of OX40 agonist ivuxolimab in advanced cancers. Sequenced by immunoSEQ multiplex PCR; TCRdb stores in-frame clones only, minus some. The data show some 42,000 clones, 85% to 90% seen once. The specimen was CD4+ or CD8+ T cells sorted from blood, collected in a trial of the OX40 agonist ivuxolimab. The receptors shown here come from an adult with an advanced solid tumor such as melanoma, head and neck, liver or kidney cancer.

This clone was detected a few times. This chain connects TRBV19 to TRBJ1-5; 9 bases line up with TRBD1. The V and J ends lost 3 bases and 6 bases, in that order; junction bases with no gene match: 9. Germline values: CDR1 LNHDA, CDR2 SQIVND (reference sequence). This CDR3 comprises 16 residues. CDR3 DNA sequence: TGTGCCAGTAGTATCGATTGGGACAGGGCGAGTCAGCCCCAGCATTTT. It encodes CASSIDWDRASQPQHF.

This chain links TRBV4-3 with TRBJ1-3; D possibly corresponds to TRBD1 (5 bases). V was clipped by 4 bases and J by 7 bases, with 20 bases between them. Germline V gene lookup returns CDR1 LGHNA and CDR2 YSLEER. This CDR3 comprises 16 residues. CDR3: CASSPETDGSSNTIYF. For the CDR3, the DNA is TGCGCCAGCAGCCCAGAGACAGACGGGTCATCGAACACCATATATTTT.

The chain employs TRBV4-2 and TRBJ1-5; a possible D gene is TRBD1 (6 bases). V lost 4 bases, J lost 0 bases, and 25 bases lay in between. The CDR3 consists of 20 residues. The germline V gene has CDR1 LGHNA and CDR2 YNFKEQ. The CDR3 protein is CASSPRGAGATKYSNQPQHF. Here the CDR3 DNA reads TGTGCCAGCAGCCCTCGTGGGGCAGGGGCGACTAAATATAGCAATCAGCCCCAGCATTTT.

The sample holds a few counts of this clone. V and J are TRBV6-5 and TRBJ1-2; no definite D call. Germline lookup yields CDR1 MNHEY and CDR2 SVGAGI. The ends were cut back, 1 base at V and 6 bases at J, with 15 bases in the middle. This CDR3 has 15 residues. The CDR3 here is CASSYFPAVGDGYTF. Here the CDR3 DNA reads TGTGCCAGCAGTTACTTCCCAGCCGTTGGGGATGGCTACACCTTC.

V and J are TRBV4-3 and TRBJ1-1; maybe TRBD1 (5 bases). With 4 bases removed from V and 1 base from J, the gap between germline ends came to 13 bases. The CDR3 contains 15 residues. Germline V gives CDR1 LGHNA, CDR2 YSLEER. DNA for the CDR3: TGCGCCAGCAGCCCGTATGAGGGGACGAACACTGAAGCTTTCTTT. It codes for CASSPYEGTNTEAFF.

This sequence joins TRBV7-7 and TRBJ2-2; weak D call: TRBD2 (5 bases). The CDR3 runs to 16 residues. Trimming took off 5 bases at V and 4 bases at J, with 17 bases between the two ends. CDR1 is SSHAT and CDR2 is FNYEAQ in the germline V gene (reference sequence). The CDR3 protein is CASSQIMEAGTGELFF. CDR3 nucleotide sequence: TGTGCCAGCAGCCAGATCATGGAGGCGGGCACCGGGGAGCTGTTTTTT.

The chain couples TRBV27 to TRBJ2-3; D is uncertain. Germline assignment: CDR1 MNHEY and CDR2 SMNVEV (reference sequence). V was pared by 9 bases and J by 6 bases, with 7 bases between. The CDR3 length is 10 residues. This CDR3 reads CASLGDTQYF. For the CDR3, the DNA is TGTGCCAGTCTGGGGGATACGCAGTATTTT.

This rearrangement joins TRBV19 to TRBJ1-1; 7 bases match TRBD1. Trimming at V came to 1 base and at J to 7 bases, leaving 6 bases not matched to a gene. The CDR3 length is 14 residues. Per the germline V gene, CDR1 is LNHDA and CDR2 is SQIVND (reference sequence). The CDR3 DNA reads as TGTGCCAGTAGTATAGGACAGGGCGAGGATGAAGCTTTCTTT. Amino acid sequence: CASSIGQGEDEAFF.

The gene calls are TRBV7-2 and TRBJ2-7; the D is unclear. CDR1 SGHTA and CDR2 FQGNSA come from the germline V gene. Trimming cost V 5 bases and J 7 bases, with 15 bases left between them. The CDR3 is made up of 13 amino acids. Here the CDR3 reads CASSQESSEEQYF. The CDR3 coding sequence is TGTGCCAGCAGCCAAGAGTCGAGCGAGGAGCAGTACTTC. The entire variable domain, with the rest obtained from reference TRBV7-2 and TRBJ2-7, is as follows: GAGVSQSPSNKVTEKGKDVELRCDPISGHTALYWYRQSLGQGLEFLIYFQGNSAPDKSGLPSDRFSAERTGGSVSTLTIQRTQQEDSAVYLCASSQESSEEQYFGPGTRLTVT.

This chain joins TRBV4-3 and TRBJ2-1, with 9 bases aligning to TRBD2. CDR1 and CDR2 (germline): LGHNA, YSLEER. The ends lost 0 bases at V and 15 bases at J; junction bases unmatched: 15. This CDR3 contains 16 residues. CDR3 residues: CASSQDLSSGGSRAFF. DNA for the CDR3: TGCGCCAGCAGCCAAGATCTGAGTAGCGGGGGATCTCGGGCGTTCTTC.

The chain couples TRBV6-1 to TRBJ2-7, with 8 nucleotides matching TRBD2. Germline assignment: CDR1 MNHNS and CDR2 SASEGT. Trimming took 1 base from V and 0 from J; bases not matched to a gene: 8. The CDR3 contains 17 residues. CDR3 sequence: CASSEGREGEVSYEQYV. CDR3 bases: TGTGCCAGCAGTGAAGGCCGGGAGGGGGAGGTCTCCTACGAGCAGTACGTC.

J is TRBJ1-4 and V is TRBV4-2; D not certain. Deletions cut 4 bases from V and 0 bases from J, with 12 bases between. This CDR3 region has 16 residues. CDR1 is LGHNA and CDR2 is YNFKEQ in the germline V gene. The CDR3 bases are TGTGCCAGCAGCCGAGTTCCAGGTACAACTAATGAAAAACTGTTTTTT. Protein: CASSRVPGTTNEKLFF.

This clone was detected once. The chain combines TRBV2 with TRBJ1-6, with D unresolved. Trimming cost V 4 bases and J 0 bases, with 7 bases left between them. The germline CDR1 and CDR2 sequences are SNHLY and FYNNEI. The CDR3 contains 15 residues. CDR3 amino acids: CASSVRNSYNSPLHF. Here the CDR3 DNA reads TGTGCCAGCAGTGTGAGGAACTCCTATAATTCACCCCTCCACTTT.

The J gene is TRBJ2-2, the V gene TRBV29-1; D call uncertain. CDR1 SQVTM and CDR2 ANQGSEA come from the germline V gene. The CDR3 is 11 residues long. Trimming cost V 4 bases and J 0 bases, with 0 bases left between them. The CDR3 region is CSVANTGELFF. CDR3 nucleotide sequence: TGCAGCGTTGCGAACACCGGGGAGCTGTTTTTT.

The CDR3 DNA follows: TGTGCCAGCAGCTTTTCGAGACTAGCGGGGGTTTACAATGAGCAGTTCTTC. This gives the protein CASSFSRLAGVYNEQFF. This chain uses TRBV11-2 with TRBJ2-1; TRBD2 matches 12 bases. The germline CDR1 and CDR2 sequences are SGHAT and FQNNGV. The CDR3 loop spans 17 amino acids. V shed 3 bases, J shed 4 bases, and the junction held 7 bases outside the gene matches.

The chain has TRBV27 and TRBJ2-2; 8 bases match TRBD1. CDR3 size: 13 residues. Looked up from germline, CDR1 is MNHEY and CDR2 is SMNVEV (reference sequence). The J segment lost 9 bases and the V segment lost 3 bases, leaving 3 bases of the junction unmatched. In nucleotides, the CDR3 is TGTGCCAGCAGTTTTACAGGGGGTCGGGAGCTGTTTTTT. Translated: CASSFTGGRELFF.

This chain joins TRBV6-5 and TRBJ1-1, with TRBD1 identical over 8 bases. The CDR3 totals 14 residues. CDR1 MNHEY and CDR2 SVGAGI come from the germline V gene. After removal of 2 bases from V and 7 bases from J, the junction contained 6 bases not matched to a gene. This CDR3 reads CASSYRTGGIEAFF. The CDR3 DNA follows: TGTGCCAGCAGTTACCGAACAGGGGGGATTGAAGCTTTCTTT.

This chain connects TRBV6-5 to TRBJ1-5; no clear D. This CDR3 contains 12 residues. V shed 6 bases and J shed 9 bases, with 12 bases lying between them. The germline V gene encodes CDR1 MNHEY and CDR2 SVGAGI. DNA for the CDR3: TGTGCCAGCAGCACCCCCCCGGGGCCCCAGCATTTT. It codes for CASSTPPGPQHF.

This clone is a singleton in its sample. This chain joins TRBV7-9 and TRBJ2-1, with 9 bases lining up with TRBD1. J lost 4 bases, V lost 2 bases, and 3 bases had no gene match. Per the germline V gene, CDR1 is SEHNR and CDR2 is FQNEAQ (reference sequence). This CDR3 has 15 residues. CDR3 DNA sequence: TGTGCCAGCAGCTTAAACAGGGGGCCGTACAATGAGCAGTTCTTC. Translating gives CASSLNRGPYNEQFF.

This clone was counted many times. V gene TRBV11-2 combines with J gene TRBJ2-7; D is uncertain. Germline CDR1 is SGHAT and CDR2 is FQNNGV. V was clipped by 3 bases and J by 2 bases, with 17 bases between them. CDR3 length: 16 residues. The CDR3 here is CASSFRQDREAYEQYF. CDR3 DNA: TGTGCCAGCAGCTTTCGCCAGGACCGAGAAGCCTACGAGCAGTACTTC. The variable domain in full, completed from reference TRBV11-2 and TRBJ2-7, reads EAGVAQSPRYKIIEKRQSVAFWCNPISGHATLYWYQQILGQGPKLLIQFQNNGVVDDSQLPKDRFSAERLKGVDSTLKIQPAKLEDSAVYLCASSFRQDREAYEQYFGPGTRLTVT.

The CDR3: CASSQVTGELFF. The DNA for the CDR3 is TGTGCCAGCAGCCAAGTCACCGGGGAGCTGTTTTTT. The chain couples TRBV9 to TRBJ2-2; D gene unclear. The CDR3 is 12 amino acids. V was pared by 4 bases and J by 4 bases, with 5 bases between. The germline V gene has CDR1 SGDLS and CDR2 YYNGEE.

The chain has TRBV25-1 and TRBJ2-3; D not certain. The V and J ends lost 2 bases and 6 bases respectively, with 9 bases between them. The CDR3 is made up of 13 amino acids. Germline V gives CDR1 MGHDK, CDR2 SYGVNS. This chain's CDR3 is CASSEGRDDTQYF. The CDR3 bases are TGTGCCAGCAGTGAAGGGCGCGACGATACGCAGTATTTT.

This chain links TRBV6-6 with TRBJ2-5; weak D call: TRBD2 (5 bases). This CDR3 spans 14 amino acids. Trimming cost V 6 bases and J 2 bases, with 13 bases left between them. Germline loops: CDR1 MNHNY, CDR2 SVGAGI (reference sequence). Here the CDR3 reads CASSSSSHQETQYF. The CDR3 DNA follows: TGTGCCAGCAGCTCTAGCAGCCATCAAGAGACCCAGTACTTC.

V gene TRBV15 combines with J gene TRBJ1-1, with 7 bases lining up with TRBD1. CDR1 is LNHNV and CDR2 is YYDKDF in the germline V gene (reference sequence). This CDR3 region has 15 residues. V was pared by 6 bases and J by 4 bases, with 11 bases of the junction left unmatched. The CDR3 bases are TGTGCCACCAGTTTGAGACAGGGTTCAGGCACTGAAGCTTTCTTT. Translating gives CATSLRQGSGTEAFF. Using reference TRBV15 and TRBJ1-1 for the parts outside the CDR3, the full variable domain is DAMVIQNPRYQVTQFGKPVTLSCSQTLNHNVMYWYQQKSSQAPKLLFHYYDKDFNNEADTPDNFQSRRPNTSFCFLDIRSPGLGDTAMYLCATSLRQGSGTEAFFGQGTRLTVV.

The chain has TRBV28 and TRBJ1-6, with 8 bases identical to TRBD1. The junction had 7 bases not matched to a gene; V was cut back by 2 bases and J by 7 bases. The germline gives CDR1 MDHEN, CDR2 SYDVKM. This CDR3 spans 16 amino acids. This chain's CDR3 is CASSLTQGARNSPLHF. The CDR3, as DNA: TGTGCCAGCAGTTTAACTCAGGGGGCCCGGAATTCACCCCTCCACTTT.

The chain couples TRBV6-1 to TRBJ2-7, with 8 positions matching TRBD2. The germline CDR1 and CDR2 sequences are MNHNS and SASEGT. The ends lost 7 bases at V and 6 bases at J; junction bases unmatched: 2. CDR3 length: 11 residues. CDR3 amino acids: CASTGGAEQYV. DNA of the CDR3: TGTGCCAGCACCGGGGGGGCCGAGCAGTACGTC.

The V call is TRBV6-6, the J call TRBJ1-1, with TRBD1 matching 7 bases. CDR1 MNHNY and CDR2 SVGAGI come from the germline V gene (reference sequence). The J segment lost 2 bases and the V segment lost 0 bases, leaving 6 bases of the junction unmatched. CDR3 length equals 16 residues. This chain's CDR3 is CASSYSSGTANTEAFF. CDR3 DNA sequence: TGTGCCAGCAGTTACTCGAGTGGGACAGCAAACACTGAAGCTTTCTTT.

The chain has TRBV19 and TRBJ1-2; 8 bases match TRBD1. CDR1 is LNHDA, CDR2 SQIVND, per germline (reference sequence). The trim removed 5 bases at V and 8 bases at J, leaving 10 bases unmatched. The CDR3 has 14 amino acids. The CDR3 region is CASSPRTGLRGYTF. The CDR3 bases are TGTGCCAGTAGTCCCCGGACAGGGTTAAGAGGCTACACCTTC.

The CDR3 spells CASSHRGFNEKLFF. The CDR3 bases are TGTGCCAGCAGCCATAGGGGGTTTAATGAAAAACTGTTTTTT. This rearrangement joins TRBV14 to TRBJ1-4, with D maybe TRBD1 (6 bases). Germline values: CDR1 SGHDN, CDR2 FVKESK. Deletions cut 3 bases from V and 4 bases from J, with 9 bases between. The CDR3 sequence is 14 residues long.

This CDR3 is CASSGPRRGANTGELFF. In nucleotides, the CDR3 is TGTGCCAGCAGCGGCCCTCGGCGGGGGGCCAACACCGGGGAGCTGTTTTTT. V and J are TRBV7-2 and TRBJ2-2, with TRBD2 matching over 8 bases. The ends lost 5 bases at V and 2 bases at J; junction bases unmatched: 10. There are 17 residues in the CDR3. In germline, CDR1 is SGHTA, CDR2 FQGNSA.

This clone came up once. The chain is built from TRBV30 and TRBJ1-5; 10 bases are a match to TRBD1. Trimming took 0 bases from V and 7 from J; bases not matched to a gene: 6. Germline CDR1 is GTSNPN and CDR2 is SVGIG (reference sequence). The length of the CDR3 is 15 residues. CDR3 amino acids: CAWSVGQGEEQPQHF. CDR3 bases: TGTGCCTGGAGTGTAGGACAGGGGGAGGAGCAGCCCCAGCATTTT.

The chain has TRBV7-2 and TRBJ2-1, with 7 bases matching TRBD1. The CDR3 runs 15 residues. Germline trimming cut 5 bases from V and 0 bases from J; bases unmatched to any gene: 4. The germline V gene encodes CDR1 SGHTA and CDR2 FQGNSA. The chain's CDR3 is CASSPRGSSYNEQFF. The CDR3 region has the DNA TGTGCCAGCAGCCCCAGGGGGAGCTCCTACAATGAGCAGTTCTTC. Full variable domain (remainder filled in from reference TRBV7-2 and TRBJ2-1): GAGVSQSPSNKVTEKGKDVELRCDPISGHTALYWYRQSLGQGLEFLIYFQGNSAPDKSGLPSDRFSAERTGGSVSTLTIQRTQQEDSAVYLCASSPRGSSYNEQFFGPGTRLTVL.